This T cell receptor beta chain comes out of a study of human T cells and chemical hapten exposure. For the study at large: Weekly scalp doses of diphenylcyclopropenone were given to patients during the approximately 25-week study. Application of 0.01% DPC to the upper back was done by patch test, with a reading at 6 days. Study results and limitations: In the PT1 data, expanded TCR counts showed a positive correlation with patch test score.

The CDR3 is 14 amino acids. Trimming left V 0 bases short and J 5 bases short, with 11 bases between. Germline CDR1 is SGDLS and CDR2 is YYNGEE. Notes on this clonotype: Its antigen is unidentified.

TCRdb called the RACE reads again in MiXCR, with one record for every CDR3 protein. This sample carries about 350,000 distinct CDR3 sequences, 5.5% of them seen once, and the ten largest clones take around 8.8%. The time point: pre-sensitization, week 0. Indicated treatment: therapeutic diphenylcyclopropenone sensitization with weekly scalp DPC. J is TRBJ1-1 and V is TRBV9; the D is unclear. The sequences come from whole blood, collected in connection with sensitization to the hapten diphenylcyclopropenone (DPC). The sequence was obtained from a young woman with alopecia areata. Some clones in this sample may be carry-over from other donors' samples. The CDR3 loop is CASSVGGSRTEAFF. CDR3 DNA: TGTGCCAGCAGCGTAGGAGGTAGTAGGACTGAAGCTTTCTTT. Drawing the rest from reference TRBV9 and TRBJ1-1, the complete variable domain is DSGVTQTPKHLITATGQRVTLRCSPRSGDLSVYWYQQSLDQGLQFLIQYYNGEERAKGNILERFSAQQFPDLHSELNLSSLELGDSALYFCASSVGGSRTEAFFGQGTRLTVV.